A single sample gave rise to the 20 T cell receptor beta chains below, sequenced in a study of blood T cells in healthy people across ages. Sample-barcoded 5' priming and a J-beta primer mix drove a second PCR of roughly 7 to 11 cycles. TCRdb re-called the 5' RACE reads through MiXCR, storing one row per CDR3 protein. Seen here are some 1.8 million distinct CDR3 sequences, about two fifths observed once, and the top ten hold about 21%. Sequenced input: blood. The receptors derive from a human donor in good health.

The CDR3 coding sequence is TGCAGCGTGAGGGACAAGGGCTACACCTTC. Translating it yields CSVRDKGYTF. The genes are TRBV29-1 and TRBJ1-2; TRBD1 is a possible D gene (6 bases). Between the trimmed V and J ends, which lost 6 bases and 8 bases, there was a span of 10 bases. CDR1 and CDR2 from the germline V gene are SQVTM and ANQGSEA. This CDR3 contains 10 residues.

Concerning this clonotype: A read error may produce the germline difference seen at one junction end. V usage is TRBV4-3 and J usage is TRBJ1-2, with D possibly matching TRBD1 (5 bases). The CDR3 length is 16 residues. The V gene's germline CDR1 is LGHNA and CDR2 YSLEER. Here the CDR3 DNA reads TGCGCCAGCAGCCAAGTCCAGCAGGGAGGGCCCTATGACTACACCTTC. Protein: CASSQVQQGGPYDYTF.

The V call is TRBV9, the J call TRBJ2-7, with D tentatively TRBD2 (7 bases). The CDR3 length is 15 residues. Looked up from germline, CDR1 is SGDLS and CDR2 is YYNGEE. The V end was cut by 4 bases, the J end by 3 bases, with 17 bases between. The CDR3 coding sequence is TGTGCCAGCAGCCCAAGGGGGGGGGTAGGCTACGAGCAGTACTTC. Protein sequence: CASSPRGGVGYEQYF.

This clonotype was seen a handful of times. This sequence joins TRBV25-1 and TRBJ1-2, with D perhaps matching TRBD1 (6 bases). With 0 bases removed from V and 6 bases from J, the gap between germline ends came to 11 bases. The CDR3 runs 14 residues. Germline V gene sequence: CDR1 MGHDK, CDR2 SYGVNS. The CDR3 is CASSEYGPGDGYTF. The CDR3 nucleotides are TGTGCCAGCAGTGAATATGGCCCAGGGGATGGCTACACCTTC.

Remarks on this clonotype: This may be a read error, as it is one base from a much larger clone. J is TRBJ1-2 and V is TRBV7-8; a weak D match, TRBD1 (5 bases). Germline CDR1 reads SGHVS; CDR2 reads FQNEAQ. The CDR3 consists of 12 residues. DNA for the CDR3: TGTGCCGGCAGCACTTCGGACATTGGCTACACCTTC. This encodes CAGSTSDIGYTF.

This clonotype has a single count. The V gene is TRBV9, the J gene TRBJ1-2, with TRBD1 identical over 9 bases. V shed 0 bases and J 12 bases; nucleotides not matched to a gene: 18. Germline CDR1 is SGDLS and CDR2 is YYNGEE. There are 17 residues in the CDR3. This CDR3 reads CASSVVGMTGGLIPHTF. The CDR3 nucleotides are TGTGCCAGCAGCGTAGTGGGGATGACAGGGGGATTAATCCCCCACACCTTC.

This clonotype was counted between two and nine times. CDR3 protein: CASSLFVEVGTGVYEQYF. In nucleotides, the CDR3 is TGTGCCAGCAGCTTATTTGTAGAAGTGGGGACAGGGGTTTACGAGCAGTACTTC. The V call is TRBV7-8, the J call TRBJ2-5; 10 nucleotides line up with TRBD1. The J call may be wrong; the DNA end is better matched by TRBJ2-7. This CDR3 is built from 18 residues. Germline V gene data show CDR1 as SGHVS and CDR2 as FQNEAQ.

As regards this clonotype: A read error is possible here, since a much larger clone lies one base away. The rearrangement joins TRBV9 to TRBJ1-2; D is possibly TRBD1 (6 bases). With 0 bases removed from V and 3 bases from J, the gap between germline ends came to 12 bases. The CDR3 totals 15 residues. The V gene's germline CDR1 is SGDLS and CDR2 YYNGEE. CDR3 region: CASSVGGGSDYGYTF. The CDR3 region has the DNA TGTGCCAGCAGCGTAGGTGGGGGCAGTGACTATGGCTACACCTTC.

This clonotype has only one observation. The chain carries TRBV29-1 and TRBJ1-2, with a possible D match to TRBD1 (5 bases). The CDR3 is 15 residues long. V lost 7 bases to trimming and J lost 3 bases, with 21 bases between them. Germline V gene sequence: CDR1 SQVTM, CDR2 ANQGSEA. Here the CDR3 reads CSAGGDSEFDYGYTF. CDR3 DNA sequence: TGCAGCGCCGGAGGTGACAGTGAGTTTGACTATGGCTACACCTTC. The full variable domain, in which reference TRBV29-1 and TRBJ1-2 provide the parts outside the CDR3, is SAVISQKPSRDICQRGTSLTIQCQVDSQVTMMFWYRQQPGQSLTLIATANQGSEATYESGFVIDKFPISRPNLTFSTLTVSNMSPEDSSIYLCSAGGDSEFDYGYTFGSGTRLTVV.

This clonotype was counted once. The chain links TRBV19 to TRBJ1-2; unclear D gene. Germline V CDR1 and CDR2: LNHDA, SQIVND (reference sequence). V lost 2 bases and J 8 bases, leaving 12 bases between the germline ends. The CDR3 runs to 13 residues. In DNA form, the CDR3 reads TGTGCCAGTAGTATAAGGCCCTTCGGGGGCTACACCTTC. It encodes CASSIRPFGGYTF.

The genes are TRBV6-4 and TRBJ2-1, with 7 positions matching TRBD2. Germline trimming cut 0 bases from V and 0 bases from J; bases unmatched to any gene: 17. The CDR3 has 21 amino acids. Germline V gives CDR1 MRHNA, CDR2 SNTAGT. DNA of the CDR3: TGTGCCAGCAGTGACTCGGTAACGGGGGGTCCCCTTTTGAGCTCCTACAATGAGCAGTTCTTC. Amino acids: CASSDSVTGGPLLSSYNEQFF.

This clonotype was counted only a few times. The chain is built from TRBV28 and TRBJ2-1, with a weak D call TRBD2 (6 bases). In germline, CDR1 is MDHEN, CDR2 SYDVKM. V dropped 4 bases and J dropped 3 bases, with 16 bases sitting between them. The CDR3 is 16 amino acids. The CDR3 loop reads CASSSPTLANYNEQFF. CDR3 DNA sequence: TGTGCCAGCAGTTCCCCGACACTAGCCAACTACAATGAGCAGTTCTTC.

The chain employs TRBV7-9 and TRBJ2-4, with 12 bases aligning to TRBD2. Trimming at V came to 3 bases and at J to 3 bases, leaving 6 bases not matched to a gene. The CDR3 contains 17 residues. Germline CDR1 and CDR2: SEHNR and FQNEAQ (reference sequence). CDR3 nucleotides: TGTGCCAGCAGCTTCTCTAGCGGGGGGGCCGACAAAAACATTCAGTACTTC. Residues: CASSFSSGGADKNIQYF.

This clonotype was seen repeatedly, ten times or more. The chain uses TRBV29-1 and TRBJ2-7; D not resolved. Germline V gene data show CDR1 as SQVTM and CDR2 as ANQGSEA. Trimming removed 7 bases from V and 0 bases from J, with 16 bases in between. The CDR3 extends over 14 amino acids. Here the CDR3 DNA reads TGCAGCGCGACTGGCTGGGTTGGCTCCTACGAGCAGTACTTC. Translation: CSATGWVGSYEQYF.

Details on this clonotype: Relative to the germline gene, one junction end is altered; a read error may explain this. This rearrangement joins TRBV6-5 to TRBJ1-4, with 10 bases matching TRBD1. The CDR3 is 15 amino acids. Germline V gives CDR1 MNHEY, CDR2 SVGAGI. The CDR3 region has the DNA TGCGCCAGCAGTGGCGGACAGGGGGATAATGAAAAACTGTTTTTT. Translation gives CASSGGQGDNEKLFF.

This clonotype was seen a handful of times. The chain has TRBV7-9 and TRBJ1-6; possible D gene TRBD1, 5 bases. Trimming removed 4 bases from V and 5 bases from J, with 12 bases in between. In germline, CDR1 is SEHNR, CDR2 FQNEAQ (reference sequence). This CDR3 is 15 amino acids long. DNA for the CDR3: TGTGCCAGCAGCTCAAGGGACGGGAATAATTCACCCCTCCACTTT. It specifies CASSSRDGNNSPLHF.

This clonotype turned up a few times. The genes are TRBV2 and TRBJ2-1; 8 bases agree with TRBD2. V dropped 8 bases and J dropped 8; count of bases not matched to a gene: 5. This CDR3 has 12 residues. CDR1 and CDR2 from the germline V gene are SNHLY and FYNNEI. The CDR3 protein is CASGGGIDEQFF. The CDR3 coding sequence is TGTGCCAGCGGCGGGGGGATCGATGAGCAGTTCTTC.

This clonotype was seen a handful of times. This rearrangement joins TRBV27 to TRBJ2-4; TRBD1 might be the D (6 bases). The end of the DNA fits TRBJ2-7 better, so the J call may be wrong. The germline gives CDR1 MNHEY, CDR2 SMNVEV (reference sequence). The CDR3 consists of 14 residues. This CDR3 is CASSLTQGKYEQYF. The CDR3 region has the DNA TGTGCCAGCAGTTTAACCCAGGGGAAGTACGAGCAGTACTTC.

The chain links TRBV7-9 to TRBJ1-2; D remains unclear. This CDR3 spans 13 amino acids. Germline assignment: CDR1 SEHNR and CDR2 FQNEAQ (reference sequence). Trimming removed 4 bases at V and 4 bases at J, with 10 bases between. The CDR3 here is CASSSFDGYGYTF. Written as DNA, the CDR3 is TGTGCCAGCAGCTCCTTTGATGGCTATGGCTACACCTTC.

This clonotype was observed a handful of times. V gene TRBV5-1 combines with J gene TRBJ2-5, with D tentatively TRBD1 (5 bases). The CDR3 length is 14 residues. Germline CDR1 and CDR2: SGHRS and YFSETQ. Trimming took 4 bases from V and 7 from J, leaving 17 bases between them. CDR3 coding DNA: TGCGCCAGCAGCCTCGGACACCAGGATGGGACCCAGTACTTC. Protein: CASSLGHQDGTQYF.